This entry features one T cell receptor (beta chain) sequence. The data stem from a study of T-cell reconstitution after alpha-beta-depleted transplantation in children. The CDR3 totals 16 residues. It was with unique molecular identifiers that the TCRbeta library was prepared. TCRdb re-called the PCR reads with MiXCR, one entry per CDR3 protein. The data hold 350,000 to 400,000 distinct CDR3 sequences, with roughly 15% observed a single time. The sequencing used PBMCs, collected from the stem cell graft. The rearrangement joins TRBV21-1 to TRBJ1-5; the listed D gene, TRBD1, was not tested against the DNA. TRBV21-1 is designated a pseudogene. The sequence was collected from a human donor who donated a stem cell graft to a child with Fanconi anemia. The CDR3 here is CASSKEGANRHQPQHF. DNA of the CDR3: TGTGCCAGCAGCAAAGAGGGGGCGAACAGACACCAGCCCCAGCATTTT.